This TCR beta chain is drawn from a study of PD-1 blockade in classical Hodgkin lymphoma. With 6 bases removed from V and 10 bases from J, the gap between germline ends came to 13 bases. This CDR3 has 13 residues. CDR1 and CDR2 from the germline V gene are MNHEY and SMNVEV (reference sequence). TCRdb keeps only in-frame clones here, not all; method: immunoSEQ multiplex PCR. The sample holds 20,000 to 25,000 clones; about 72% are singletons and the top ten take around 1.2%. A remark on this clone: Its specificity is not known.

Whole-study results and caveats: The study found that TCR diversity rose significantly by C4D1 in CD4+ but not CD8+ cells. Healthy donors were reported to have higher baseline TCR diversity than newly diagnosed patients.

Time point in this sample: cycle 4 day 1 (C4D1), after more than five weeks of nivolumab. Every patient experienced relapse after autologous stem cell transplantation, and brentuximab vedotin exposure varied. Purified CD4+ T cells were obtained from thawed PBMCs through magnetic negative selection. V is TRBV27 and J is TRBJ1-6; D not certain. This specimen consisted of CD4+ T cells from blood, obtained before the fourth cycle of nivolumab. This sequence originates from a human donor with classical Hodgkin lymphoma. In nucleotides, the CDR3 is TGTGCCAGCAGACTAGGCAGGCACTCACCCCTCCACTTT. Amino acids: CASRLGRHSPLHF.